Listed here is a single TCR beta chain. TCRdb keeps only in-frame clones here, not all; method: immunoSEQ multiplex PCR. The sample carries around 44,000 clones, 60% to 85% recorded once. CDR3 size: 15 residues. V gave up 5 bases and J gave up 3 bases, with 17 bases separating them. The germline CDR1 and CDR2 sequences are SEHNR and FQNEAQ (reference sequence). The sort gate was single viable CD3+CD4+CD8-CD45RO+ cells for memory CD4+ T cells. After thawing, CD4+ T cells were positively selected. The data were obtained in a study of memory CD4+ T cells and cytomegalovirus serostatus. The material sequenced was memory CD4+ T cells from blood. The V call is TRBV7-9, the J call TRBJ2-7; D unresolved. This TCR was recovered from an adult in good health and CMV-seronegative. CDR3 in DNA: TGTGCCAGCAGCCCCGGTGGGGTCCGGAGCTACGAGCAGTACTTC. Protein sequence: CASSPGGVRSYEQYF.